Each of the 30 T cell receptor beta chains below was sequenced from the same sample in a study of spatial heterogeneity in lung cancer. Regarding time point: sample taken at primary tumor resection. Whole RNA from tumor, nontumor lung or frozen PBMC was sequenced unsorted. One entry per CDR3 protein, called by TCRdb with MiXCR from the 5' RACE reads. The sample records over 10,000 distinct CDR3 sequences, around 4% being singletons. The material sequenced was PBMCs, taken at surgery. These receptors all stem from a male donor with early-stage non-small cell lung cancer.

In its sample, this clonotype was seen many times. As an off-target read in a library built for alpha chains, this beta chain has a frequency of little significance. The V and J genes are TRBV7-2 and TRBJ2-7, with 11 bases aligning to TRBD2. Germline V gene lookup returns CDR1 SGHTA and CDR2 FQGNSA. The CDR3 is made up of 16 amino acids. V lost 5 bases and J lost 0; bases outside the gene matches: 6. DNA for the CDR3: TGTGCCAGCAGCCCAAAGACTAGCGGGACCTCCTACGAGCAGTACTTC. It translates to CASSPKTSGTSYEQYF.

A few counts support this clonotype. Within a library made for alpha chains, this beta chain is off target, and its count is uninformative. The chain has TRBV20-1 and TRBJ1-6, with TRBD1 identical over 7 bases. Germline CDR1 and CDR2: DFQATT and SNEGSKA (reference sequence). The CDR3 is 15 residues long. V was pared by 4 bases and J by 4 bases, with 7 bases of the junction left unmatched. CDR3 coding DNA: TGCAGTGCTACATCTTCGACAGGGTATAATTCACCCCTCCACTTT. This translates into CSATSSTGYNSPLHF.

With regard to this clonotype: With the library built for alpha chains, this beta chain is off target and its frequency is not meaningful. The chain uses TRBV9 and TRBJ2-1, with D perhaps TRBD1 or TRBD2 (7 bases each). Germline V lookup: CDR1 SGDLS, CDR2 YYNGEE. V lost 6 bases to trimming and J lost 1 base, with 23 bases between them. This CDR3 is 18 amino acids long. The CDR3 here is CASNPGQRGLASYNEQFF. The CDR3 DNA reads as TGTGCCAGCAACCCGGGACAGCGGGGTCTAGCGTCCTACAATGAGCAGTTCTTC.

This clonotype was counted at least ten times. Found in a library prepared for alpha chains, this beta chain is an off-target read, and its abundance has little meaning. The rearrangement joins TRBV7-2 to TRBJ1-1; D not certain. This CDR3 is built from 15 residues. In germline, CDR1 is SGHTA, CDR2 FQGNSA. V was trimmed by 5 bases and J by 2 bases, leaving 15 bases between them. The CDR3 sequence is CASSPRGGQNTEAFF. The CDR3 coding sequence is TGTGCCAGCAGCCCTCGGGGAGGGCAAAACACTGAAGCTTTCTTT.

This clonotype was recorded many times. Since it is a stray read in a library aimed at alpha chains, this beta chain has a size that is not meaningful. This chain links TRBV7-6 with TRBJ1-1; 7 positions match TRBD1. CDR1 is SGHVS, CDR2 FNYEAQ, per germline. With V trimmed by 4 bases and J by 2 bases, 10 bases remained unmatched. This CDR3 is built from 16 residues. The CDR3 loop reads CASSSPQGVRNTEAFF. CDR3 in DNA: TGTGCCAGCAGCTCCCCGCAGGGGGTACGAAACACTGAAGCTTTCTTT.

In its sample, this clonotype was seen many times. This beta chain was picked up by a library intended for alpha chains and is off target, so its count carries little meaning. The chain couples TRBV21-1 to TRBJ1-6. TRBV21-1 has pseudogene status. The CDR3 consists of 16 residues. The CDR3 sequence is CVSSKDKDAHNSPLHF. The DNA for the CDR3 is TGTGTCAGCAGCAAAGATAAGGACGCCCATAATTCACCCCTCCACTTT.

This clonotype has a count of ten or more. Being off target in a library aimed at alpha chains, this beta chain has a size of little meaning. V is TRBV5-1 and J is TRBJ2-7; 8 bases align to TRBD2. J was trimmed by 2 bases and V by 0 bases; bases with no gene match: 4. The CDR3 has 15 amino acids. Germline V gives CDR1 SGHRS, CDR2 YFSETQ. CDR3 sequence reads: CASSLGGLGTYEQYF. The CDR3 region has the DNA TGCGCCAGCAGCTTGGGGGGACTAGGGACCTACGAGCAGTACTTC.

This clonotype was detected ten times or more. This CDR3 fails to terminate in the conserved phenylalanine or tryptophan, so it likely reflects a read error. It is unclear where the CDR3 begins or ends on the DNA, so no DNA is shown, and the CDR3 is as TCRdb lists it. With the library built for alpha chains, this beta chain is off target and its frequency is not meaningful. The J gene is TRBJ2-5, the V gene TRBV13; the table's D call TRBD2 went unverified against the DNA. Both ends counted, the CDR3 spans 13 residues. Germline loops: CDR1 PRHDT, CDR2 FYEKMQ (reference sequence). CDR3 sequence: CASSLGALDYGQI.

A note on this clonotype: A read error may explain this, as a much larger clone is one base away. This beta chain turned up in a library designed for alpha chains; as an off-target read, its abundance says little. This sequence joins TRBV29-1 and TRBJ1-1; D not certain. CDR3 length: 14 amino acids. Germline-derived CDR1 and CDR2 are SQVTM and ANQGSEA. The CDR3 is CSVSPRTVNTGAFF. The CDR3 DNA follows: TGCAGCGTGAGCCCCAGGACGGTGAACACTGGAGCTTTCTTT.

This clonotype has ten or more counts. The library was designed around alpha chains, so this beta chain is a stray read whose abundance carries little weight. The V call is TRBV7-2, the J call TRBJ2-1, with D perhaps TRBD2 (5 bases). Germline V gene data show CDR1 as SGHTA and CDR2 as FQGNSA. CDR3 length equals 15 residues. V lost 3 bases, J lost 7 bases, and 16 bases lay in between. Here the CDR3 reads CASSLGTTNTNEQFF. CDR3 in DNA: TGTGCCAGCAGCTTGGGTACGACTAATACAAATGAGCAGTTCTTC.

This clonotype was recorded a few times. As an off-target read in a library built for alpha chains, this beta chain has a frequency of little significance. CDR3 bases: TGTGCCAGCTCATCGGGACAGGGGAACACTGAAGCTTTCTTT. Amino acids: CASSSGQGNTEAFF. The chain combines TRBV18 with TRBJ1-1, with 9 bases that match TRBD1. Germline CDR1 is KGHSH and CDR2 is LQKENI. Trimming cost V 5 bases and J 1 base; bases outside gene matches: 2. This CDR3 has 14 residues.

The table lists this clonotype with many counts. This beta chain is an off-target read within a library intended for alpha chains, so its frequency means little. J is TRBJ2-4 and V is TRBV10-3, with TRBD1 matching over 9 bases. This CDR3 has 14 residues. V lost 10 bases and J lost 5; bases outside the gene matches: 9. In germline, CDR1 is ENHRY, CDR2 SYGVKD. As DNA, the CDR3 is TGTGCCACCGCCCGGGACAGGGATCAAAACATTCAGTACTTC. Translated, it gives CATARDRDQNIQYF.

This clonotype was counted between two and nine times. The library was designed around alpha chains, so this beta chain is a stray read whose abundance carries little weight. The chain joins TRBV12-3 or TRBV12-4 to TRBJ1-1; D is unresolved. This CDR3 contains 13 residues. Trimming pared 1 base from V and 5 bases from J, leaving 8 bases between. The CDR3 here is CASSLELGTEAFF. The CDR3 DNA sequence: TGTGCCAGCAGTTTAGAGCTCGGGACTGAAGCTTTCTTT.

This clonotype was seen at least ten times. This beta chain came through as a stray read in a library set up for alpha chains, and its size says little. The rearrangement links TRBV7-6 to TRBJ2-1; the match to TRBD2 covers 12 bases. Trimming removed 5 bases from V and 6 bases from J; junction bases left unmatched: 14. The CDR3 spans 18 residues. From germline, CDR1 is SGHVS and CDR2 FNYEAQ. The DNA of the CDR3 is TGTGCCAGCAGCCGCAGACTAGCGGGAGAGGGGATATTCAATGAGCAGTTCTTC. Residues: CASSRRLAGEGIFNEQFF.

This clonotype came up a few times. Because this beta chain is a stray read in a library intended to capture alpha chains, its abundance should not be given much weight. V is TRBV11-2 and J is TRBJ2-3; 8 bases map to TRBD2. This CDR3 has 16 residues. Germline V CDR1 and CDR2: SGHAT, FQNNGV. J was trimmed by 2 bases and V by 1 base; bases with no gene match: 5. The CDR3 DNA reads TGTGCCAGCAGCTTAGGCGGCGGGAGGATCACAGATACGCAGTATTTT. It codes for CASSLGGGRITDTQYF.

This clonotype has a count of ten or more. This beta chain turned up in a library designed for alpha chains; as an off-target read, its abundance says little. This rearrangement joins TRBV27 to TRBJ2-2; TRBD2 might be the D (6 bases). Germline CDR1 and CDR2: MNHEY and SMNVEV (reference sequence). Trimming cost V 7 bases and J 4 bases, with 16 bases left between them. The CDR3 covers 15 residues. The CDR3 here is CASNVGGSGTGELFF. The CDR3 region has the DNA TGTGCCAGCAACGTTGGAGGGTCGGGCACCGGGGAGCTGTTTTTT.

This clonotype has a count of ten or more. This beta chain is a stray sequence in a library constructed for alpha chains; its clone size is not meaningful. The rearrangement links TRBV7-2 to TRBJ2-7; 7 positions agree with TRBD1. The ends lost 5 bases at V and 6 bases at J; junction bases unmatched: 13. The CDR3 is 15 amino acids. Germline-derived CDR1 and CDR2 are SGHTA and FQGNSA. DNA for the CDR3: TGTGCCAGCAGCCCACGACAGGGTGAAGGCCTCGAGCAGTACTTC. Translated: CASSPRQGEGLEQYF.

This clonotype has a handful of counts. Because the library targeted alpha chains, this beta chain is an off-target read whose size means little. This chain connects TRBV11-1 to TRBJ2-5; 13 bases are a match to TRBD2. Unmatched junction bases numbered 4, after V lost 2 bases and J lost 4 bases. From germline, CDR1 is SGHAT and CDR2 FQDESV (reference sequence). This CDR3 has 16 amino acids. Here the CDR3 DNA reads TGTGCCAGCAGCTTATACGGGACTAGCGGGACAGAGACCCAGTACTTC. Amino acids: CASSLYGTSGTETQYF.

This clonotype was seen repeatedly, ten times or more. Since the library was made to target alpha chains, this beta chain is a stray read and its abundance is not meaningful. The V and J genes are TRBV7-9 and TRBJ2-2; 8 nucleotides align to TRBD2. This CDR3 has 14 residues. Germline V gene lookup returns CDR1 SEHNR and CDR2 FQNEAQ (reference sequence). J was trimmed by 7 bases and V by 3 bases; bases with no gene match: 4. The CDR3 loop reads CASSFVAGGGELFF. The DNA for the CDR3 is TGTGCCAGCAGCTTCGTTGCGGGAGGCGGGGAGCTGTTTTTT.

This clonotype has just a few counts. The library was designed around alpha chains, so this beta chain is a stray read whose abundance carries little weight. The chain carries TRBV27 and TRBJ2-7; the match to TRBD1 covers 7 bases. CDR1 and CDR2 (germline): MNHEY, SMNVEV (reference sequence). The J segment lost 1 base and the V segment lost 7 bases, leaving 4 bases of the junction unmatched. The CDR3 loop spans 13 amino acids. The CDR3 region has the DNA TGTGCCAGCACCCGGGACAGATCCTACGAGCAGTACTTC. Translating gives CASTRDRSYEQYF.

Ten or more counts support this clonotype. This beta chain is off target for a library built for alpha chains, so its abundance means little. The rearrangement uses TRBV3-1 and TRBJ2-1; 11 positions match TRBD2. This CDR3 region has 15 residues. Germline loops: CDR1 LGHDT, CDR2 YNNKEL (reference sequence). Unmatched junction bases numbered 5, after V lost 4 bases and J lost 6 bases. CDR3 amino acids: CASSRSGTSGNEQFF. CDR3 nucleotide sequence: TGTGCCAGCAGCCGTTCCGGGACTAGCGGCAATGAGCAGTTCTTC.

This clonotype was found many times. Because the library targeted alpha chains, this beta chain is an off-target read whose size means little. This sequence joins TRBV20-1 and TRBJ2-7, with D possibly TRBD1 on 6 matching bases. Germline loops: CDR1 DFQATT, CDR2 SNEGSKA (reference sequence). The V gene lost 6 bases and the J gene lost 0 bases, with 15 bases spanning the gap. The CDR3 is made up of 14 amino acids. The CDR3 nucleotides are TGCAGTGCCGAGCCTGGGGGCTACTCCTACGAGCAGTACTTC. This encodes CSAEPGGYSYEQYF.

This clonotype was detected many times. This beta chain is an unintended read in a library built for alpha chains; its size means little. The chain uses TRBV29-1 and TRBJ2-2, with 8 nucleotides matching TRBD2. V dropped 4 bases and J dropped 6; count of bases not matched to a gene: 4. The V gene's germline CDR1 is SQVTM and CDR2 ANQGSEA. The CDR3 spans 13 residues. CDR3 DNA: TGCAGCGTTGGACTAGCGTGGTCCGGGGAGCTGTTTTTT. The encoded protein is CSVGLAWSGELFF.

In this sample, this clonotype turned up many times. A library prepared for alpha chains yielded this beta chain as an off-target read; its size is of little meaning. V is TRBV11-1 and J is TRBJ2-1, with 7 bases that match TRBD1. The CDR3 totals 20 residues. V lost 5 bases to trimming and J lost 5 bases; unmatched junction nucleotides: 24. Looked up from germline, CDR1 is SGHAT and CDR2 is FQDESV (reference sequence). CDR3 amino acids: CASSQNLGTSRQGVHNEQFF. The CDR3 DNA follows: TGTGCCAGCAGCCAAAATTTAGGGACAAGCCGACAGGGTGTCCACAATGAGCAGTTCTTC.

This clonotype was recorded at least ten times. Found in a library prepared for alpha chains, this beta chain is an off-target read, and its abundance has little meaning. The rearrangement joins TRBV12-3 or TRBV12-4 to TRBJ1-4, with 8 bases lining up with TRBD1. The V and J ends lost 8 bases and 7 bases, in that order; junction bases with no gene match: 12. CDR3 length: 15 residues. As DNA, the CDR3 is TGTGCCAGCGCAAACCTACAGGGGGGTCGTGAAAAACTGTTTTTT. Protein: CASANLQGGREKLFF.

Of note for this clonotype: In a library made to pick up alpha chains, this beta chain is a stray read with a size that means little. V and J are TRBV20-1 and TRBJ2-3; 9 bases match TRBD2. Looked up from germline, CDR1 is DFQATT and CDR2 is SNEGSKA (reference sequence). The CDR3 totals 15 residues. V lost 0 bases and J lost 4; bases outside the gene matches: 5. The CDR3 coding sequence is TGCAGTGCTAGAGATGCGGGAGGGCCGCCAGATACGCAGTATTTT. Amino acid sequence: CSARDAGGPPDTQYF.

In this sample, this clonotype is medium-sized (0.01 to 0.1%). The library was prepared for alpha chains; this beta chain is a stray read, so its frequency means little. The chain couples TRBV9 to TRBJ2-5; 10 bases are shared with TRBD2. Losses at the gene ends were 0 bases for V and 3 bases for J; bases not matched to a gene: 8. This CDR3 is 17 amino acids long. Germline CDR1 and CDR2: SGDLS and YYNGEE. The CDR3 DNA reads TGTGCCAGCAGCGTAGCTGGCGGGCTAGCGGGAGAAGAGACCCAGTACTTC. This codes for CASSVAGGLAGEETQYF.

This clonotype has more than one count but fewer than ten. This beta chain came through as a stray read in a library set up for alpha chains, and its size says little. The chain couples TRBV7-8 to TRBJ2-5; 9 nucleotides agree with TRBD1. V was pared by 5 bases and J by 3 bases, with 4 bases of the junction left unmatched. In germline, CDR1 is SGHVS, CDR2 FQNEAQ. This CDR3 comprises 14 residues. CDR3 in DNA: TGTGCCAGCAGCAGGGACAGGGCCAAAGAGACCCAGTACTTC. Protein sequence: CASSRDRAKETQYF. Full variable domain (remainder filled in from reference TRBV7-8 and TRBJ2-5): GAGVSQSPRYKVAKRGQDVALRCDPISGHVSLFWYQQALGQGPEFLTYFQNEAQLDKSGLPSDRFFAERPEGSVSTLKIQRTQQEDSAVYLCASSRDRAKETQYFGPGTRLLVL.

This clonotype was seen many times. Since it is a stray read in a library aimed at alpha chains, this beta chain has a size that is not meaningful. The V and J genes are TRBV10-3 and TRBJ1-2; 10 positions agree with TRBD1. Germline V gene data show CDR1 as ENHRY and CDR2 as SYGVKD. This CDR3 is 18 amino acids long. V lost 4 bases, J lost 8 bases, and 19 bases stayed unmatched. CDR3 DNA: TGTGCCATCAGTGGGGGTATGGGACAGGGGAGGACGGAGCGAGGCTACACCTTC. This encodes CAISGGMGQGRTERGYTF.

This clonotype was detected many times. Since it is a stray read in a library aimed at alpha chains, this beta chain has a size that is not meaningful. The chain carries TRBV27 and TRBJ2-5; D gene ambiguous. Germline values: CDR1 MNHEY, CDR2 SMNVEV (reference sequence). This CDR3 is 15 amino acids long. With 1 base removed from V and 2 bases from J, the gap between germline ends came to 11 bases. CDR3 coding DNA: TGTGCCAGCAGTTTATTTCCCCCAAATCAAGAGACCCAGTACTTC. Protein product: CASSLFPPNQETQYF.